The 31 T cell receptor beta chains reported below all come from one sample, sequenced in a study of T cell repertoires in cytomegalovirus infection. TCRdb re-called the reads with MiXCR, one entry per CDR3 protein. This sample has hundreds of thousands of distinct CDR3 sequences, with around 32% found just once. These receptors' targets are unknown. The sequencing used cultured PBMCs, collected from culture after CMV antigen stimulation. Every receptor here comes from a human donor in good health (CMV status not recorded). Some clones in this sample may be carry-over from other donors' samples.

This clonotype was found a few times. The chain has TRBV11-2 and TRBJ1-3; D is ambiguous. The CDR3 contains 15 residues. The germline CDR1 and CDR2 sequences are SGHAT and FQNNGV. The ends were cut back, 5 bases at V and 1 base at J, with 12 bases in the middle. CDR3: CASSPYAGSGNTIYF. DNA of the CDR3: TGTGCCAGCAGCCCCTACGCGGGGTCTGGAAACACCATATATTTT. Using reference TRBV11-2 and TRBJ1-3 for the parts outside the CDR3, the full variable domain is EAGVAQSPRYKIIEKRQSVAFWCNPISGHATLYWYQQILGQGPKLLIQFQNNGVVDDSQLPKDRFSAERLKGVDSTLKIQPAKLEDSAVYLCASSPYAGSGNTIYFGEGSWLTVV.

The rearrangement joins TRBV7-6 to TRBJ1-6; 7 bases align to TRBD1. J was trimmed by 7 bases and V by 2 bases; bases with no gene match: 5. Germline-derived CDR1 and CDR2 are SGHVS and FNYEAQ. The CDR3 contains 15 residues. CDR3 bases: TGTGCCAGCAGCTTACAGAGGGGGCCGAATTCACCCCTCCACTTT. Its translation: CASSLQRGPNSPLHF.

The chain uses TRBV14 and TRBJ2-7, with D hard to call. The CDR3 is made up of 13 amino acids. With 1 base removed from V and 3 bases from J, the gap between germline ends came to 7 bases. Germline lookup yields CDR1 SGHDN and CDR2 FVKESK. This chain's CDR3 is CASSQADLYEQYF. DNA for the CDR3: TGTGCCAGCAGCCAAGCTGACCTCTACGAGCAGTACTTC.

In its sample, this clonotype was seen a few times. The rearrangement links TRBV29-1 to TRBJ2-7, with unresolved D. The CDR3 is made up of 12 amino acids. Germline lookup yields CDR1 SQVTM and CDR2 ANQGSEA. V was cut by 7 bases and J by 2 bases, with 12 bases left in between. CDR3 bases: TGCAGCGCCGGGTGGCAAACCTACGAGCAGTACTTC. Translating gives CSAGWQTYEQYF.

Written as DNA, the CDR3 is TGTGCCAGCAGCTTGGCCCCCGACAGGCGCCCCTATGGCTACACCTTC. Amino acids: CASSLAPDRRPYGYTF. The V gene is TRBV5-5, the J gene TRBJ1-2, with D possibly matching TRBD1 (6 bases). Germline-derived CDR1 and CDR2 are SGHKS and YYEKEE (reference sequence). The CDR3 is 16 residues long. The V gene lost 0 bases and the J gene lost 4 bases, with 16 bases spanning the gap.

As to this clonotype: This may be a read error, as it is one base from a much larger clone. The chain carries TRBV7-2 and TRBJ2-1; no firm D call. The CDR3 consists of 14 residues. Trimming left V 11 bases short and J 4 bases short, with 18 bases between. Germline CDR1 SGHTA, CDR2 FQGNSA. Written as DNA, the CDR3 is TGTGCCGGCAAACCCCGAGAGACTTACAATGAGCAGTTCTTC. Its protein product is CAGKPRETYNEQFF.

Notes on this clonotype: The germline gene is not matched at one end of the junction; a read error may be the cause. The rearrangement uses TRBV7-7 and TRBJ2-3; a possible D gene is TRBD1 (6 bases). Germline CDR1 SSHAT, CDR2 FNYEAQ (reference sequence). The CDR3 has 18 amino acids. CDR3 DNA sequence: TGTGCCAGCAGTGCAGGGGTAGGGCGCGGGTTAAGCACAGATAAGCAGTATTTT. Translating gives CASSAGVGRGLSTDKQYF.

The CDR3 nucleotides are TGTGCCAGCCGGGACTCAAACACAGATACGCAGTATTTT. The encoded protein is CASRDSNTDTQYF. The genes are TRBV19 and TRBJ2-3, with D possibly TRBD2 on 6 matching bases. The V end was cut by 9 bases, the J end by 2 bases, with 12 bases between. The CDR3 runs 13 residues. Germline V gene data show CDR1 as LNHDA and CDR2 as SQIVND (reference sequence).

The chain joins TRBV20-1 to TRBJ2-1; D is perhaps TRBD1 or TRBD2 (5 bases each). Trimming removed 1 base at V and 5 bases at J, with 9 bases between. The CDR3 has 13 amino acids. CDR1 and CDR2 from the germline V gene are DFQATT and SNEGSKA (reference sequence). DNA of the CDR3: TGCAGTGCTAGAGGGGGGACCGACAATGAGCAGTTCTTC. Translation gives CSARGGTDNEQFF.

This clonotype was recorded a few times. This chain connects TRBV20-1 to TRBJ2-3, with 7 bases that match TRBD2. Germline V gene sequence: CDR1 DFQATT, CDR2 SNEGSKA (reference sequence). The V gene end was trimmed by 0 bases and the J gene end by 6 bases; junction bases not matched to a gene: 9. This CDR3 contains 15 residues. CDR3 region: CSARDSGGSGDTQYF. For the CDR3, the DNA is TGCAGTGCTAGAGATTCGGGCGGGAGTGGGGATACGCAGTATTTT.

This rearrangement joins TRBV20-1 to TRBJ2-1, with D hard to call. The CDR3 is 16 amino acids. CDR1 and CDR2 (germline): DFQATT, SNEGSKA (reference sequence). V was cut by 4 bases and J by 0 bases, with 16 bases left in between. The DNA of the CDR3 is TGCAGTGCTAAAAATACACAATCACCCTCCTACAATGAGCAGTTCTTC. Translated: CSAKNTQSPSYNEQFF.

The chain links TRBV18 to TRBJ1-1; D not certain. CDR1 KGHSH and CDR2 LQKENI come from the germline V gene. The CDR3 runs to 14 residues. Trimming shortened V by 2 bases and J by 6 bases, and 13 bases separated the two germline ends. CDR3 nucleotide sequence: TGTGCCAGCTCACCAGCTTTGGGTGGCCCTGAAGCTTTCTTT. Its translation is CASSPALGGPEAFF.

J is TRBJ2-1 and V is TRBV19; 14 bases fit TRBD2. Per germline, CDR1 LNHDA and CDR2 SQIVND (reference sequence). J gave up 9 bases and V 3 bases, and 1 base lay outside the gene matches. The CDR3 extends over 14 amino acids. The CDR3 spells CASSMGTSGSEQFF. CDR3 in DNA: TGTGCCAGTAGTATGGGGACTAGCGGGAGTGAGCAGTTCTTC.

This rearrangement joins TRBV5-1 to TRBJ2-7; 7 bases are a match to TRBD2. Per germline, CDR1 SGHRS and CDR2 YFSETQ. This CDR3 has 13 residues. V gave up 5 bases and J gave up 5 bases; unmatched junction bases: 7. CDR3 DNA sequence: TGCGCCAGCAGGATGGGAGGGGTCGACGAGCAGTACTTC. It codes for CASRMGGVDEQYF.

This chain links TRBV20-1 with TRBJ2-1; possibly TRBD2 for D (6 bases). Germline loops: CDR1 DFQATT, CDR2 SNEGSKA (reference sequence). The V end lost 3 bases, the J end lost 5 bases, and 11 bases lay between the germline ends. The CDR3 sequence is 13 residues long. The CDR3 loop is CSASRDFDNEQFF. The CDR3 DNA is TGCAGTGCTAGTCGGGACTTCGACAATGAGCAGTTCTTC.

This clonotype was observed a handful of times. The V gene is TRBV4-1, the J gene TRBJ2-4; 8 nucleotides line up with TRBD2. The germline gives CDR1 MGHRA, CDR2 YSYEKL. J was trimmed by 4 bases and V by 2 bases; bases with no gene match: 7. CDR3 size: 16 residues. For the CDR3, the DNA is TGCGCCAGCAGCCAACCCGGGGGGGCGGAAAAAAACATTCAGTACTTC. Its protein product is CASSQPGGAEKNIQYF.

This clonotype has at least ten counts. In DNA, the CDR3 is TGTGCCAGCAGCCTAAATTTCTTGGGAAACTCCTACGAGCAGTACTTC. This sequence encodes CASSLNFLGNSYEQYF. The chain recombines TRBV7-2 with TRBJ2-7; D uncertain. The V gene lost 5 bases and the J gene lost 0 bases, with 17 bases spanning the gap. The CDR3 length is 16 residues. Looked up from germline, CDR1 is SGHTA and CDR2 is FQGNSA.

This clonotype occurred a few times. The genes are TRBV10-3 and TRBJ2-3, with 13 nucleotides matching TRBD2. CDR3 size: 18 residues. The germline CDR1 and CDR2 sequences are ENHRY and SYGVKD. J gave up 2 bases and V 2 bases, and 7 bases lay outside the gene matches. The chain's CDR3 is CAISEGLAGALDTDTQYF. Here the CDR3 DNA reads TGTGCCATCAGTGAGGGACTAGCGGGAGCTCTTGACACAGATACGCAGTATTTT.

This clonotype was observed a handful of times. The genes are TRBV5-4 and TRBJ2-3; D remains ambiguous. With 3 bases removed from V and 3 bases from J, the gap between germline ends came to 11 bases. There are 14 residues in the CDR3. The germline CDR1 and CDR2 sequences are SGHNT and YYREEE (reference sequence). The CDR3 spells CASSYVPGTDTQYF. Written as DNA, the CDR3 is TGTGCCAGCAGCTATGTCCCTGGGACAGATACGCAGTATTTT.

The chain combines TRBV4-1 with TRBJ1-1; possible D gene TRBD1, 5 bases. Germline V gives CDR1 MGHRA, CDR2 YSYEKL. Trimming left V 4 bases short and J 3 bases short, with 12 bases between. The CDR3 sequence is 14 residues long. This CDR3 reads CASSPREGDTEAFF. The CDR3 nucleotides read TGCGCCAGCAGCCCCAGGGAAGGGGACACTGAAGCTTTCTTT.

This clonotype was counted only a few times. CDR3 protein: CASRHGGAHDTQYF. The DNA for the CDR3 is TGTGCCAGCAGGCACGGGGGGGCGCACGATACGCAGTATTTT. V is TRBV6-1 and J is TRBJ2-3; 8 nucleotides match TRBD2. This CDR3 is 14 amino acids long. CDR1 and CDR2 (germline): MNHNS, SASEGT. V shed 6 bases and J 6 bases; nucleotides not matched to a gene: 8.

In its sample, this clonotype was seen a few times. The V gene is TRBV19, the J gene TRBJ2-7; D is unclear. CDR3 length: 13 amino acids. V was pared by 5 bases and J by 7 bases, with 15 bases between. Germline assignment: CDR1 LNHDA and CDR2 SQIVND (reference sequence). The CDR3 DNA sequence: TGTGCCAGTAGTCAGAGATCCACTTGGGAGCAGTACTTC. The encoded protein is CASSQRSTWEQYF.

The gene calls are TRBV5-1 and TRBJ2-1; 14 nucleotides agree with TRBD2. This CDR3 is 17 amino acids long. With 5 bases clipped from V and 0 bases from J, the junction kept 4 bases outside the gene matches. The germline gives CDR1 SGHRS, CDR2 YFSETQ. The CDR3 DNA sequence: TGCGCCAGCAGGGGACTAGCGGGAGCTAACTCCTACAATGAGCAGTTCTTC. Residues: CASRGLAGANSYNEQFF. Supplemented by reference TRBV5-1 and TRBJ2-1, the full variable domain reads KAGVTQTPRYLIKTRGQQVTLSCSPISGHRSVSWYQQTPGQGLQFLFEYFSETQRNKGNFPGRFSGRQFSNSRSEMNVSTLELGDSALYLCASRGLAGANSYNEQFFGPGTRLTVL.

The chain uses TRBV29-1 and TRBJ1-1; perhaps TRBD1 as D (6 bases). Germline V gives CDR1 SQVTM, CDR2 ANQGSEA. CDR3 size: 12 residues. With 4 bases removed from V and 2 bases from J, the gap between germline ends came to 8 bases. CDR3 protein: CSVVQGNTEAFF. The CDR3 DNA sequence: TGCAGCGTTGTACAGGGAAACACTGAAGCTTTCTTT.

V usage is TRBV20-1 and J usage is TRBJ2-5, with 9 bases lining up with TRBD2. Germline CDR1 is DFQATT and CDR2 is SNEGSKA (reference sequence). The CDR3 contains 15 residues. Trimming at V came to 5 bases and at J to 1 base, leaving 8 bases not matched to a gene. CDR3 in DNA: TGCAGTGCTCCCTTAGCGGGGGCTCTCCAAGAGACCCAGTACTTC. As protein: CSAPLAGALQETQYF.

A single count supports this clonotype. V usage is TRBV6-7 and J usage is TRBJ2-1; D call uncertain. TRBV6-7 is an open reading frame whose function is uncertain. This CDR3 has 17 amino acids. V lost 5 bases to trimming and J lost 3 bases, with 20 bases between them. The CDR3 DNA follows: TGTGCCAGCAGTAAACTCTTACTCGATAAAGACTACAATGAGCAGTTCTTC. Amino acid sequence: CASSKLLLDKDYNEQFF.

This clonotype was recorded at least ten times. The chain joins TRBV7-8 to TRBJ2-3; 13 nucleotides match TRBD2. V shed 4 bases and J 4 bases; nucleotides not matched to a gene: 5. The length of the CDR3 is 16 residues. Germline lookup yields CDR1 SGHVS and CDR2 FQNEAQ. The CDR3 reads CASSSRTSGSSDTQYF. The CDR3 DNA sequence: TGTGCCAGCAGCTCTAGGACTAGCGGGAGCTCAGATACGCAGTATTTT.

Many counts were recorded for this clonotype. V is TRBV7-2 and J is TRBJ2-1; 10 positions agree with TRBD2. The J segment lost 0 bases and the V segment lost 6 bases, leaving 5 bases of the junction unmatched. The germline CDR1 and CDR2 sequences are SGHTA and FQGNSA. The CDR3 extends over 16 amino acids. The CDR3 here is CASRGLAASSYNEQFF. The CDR3 DNA sequence: TGTGCCAGCAGAGGACTAGCGGCGAGCTCCTACAATGAGCAGTTCTTC.

This CDR3 is CTGSPSSYEQYF. CDR3 coding DNA: TGCACCGGGTCGCCTTCCTCCTACGAGCAGTACTTC. V gene TRBV20-1 combines with J gene TRBJ2-7, with D hard to call. Per the germline V gene, CDR1 is DFQATT and CDR2 is SNEGSKA (reference sequence). The CDR3 covers 12 residues.

This clonotype was observed at least ten times. The chain recombines TRBV7-2 with TRBJ2-7, with 7 bases matching TRBD1. Germline CDR1 SGHTA, CDR2 FQGNSA. V lost 5 bases, J lost 2 bases, and 3 bases stayed unmatched. The CDR3 consists of 13 residues. The DNA of the CDR3 is TGTGCCAGCAGCACTACAGGGGCCTACGAGCAGTACTTC. This translates into CASSTTGAYEQYF.

J is TRBJ1-4 and V is TRBV19, with D possibly being TRBD1 (6 bases). CDR3 length: 15 amino acids. Germline V gene data show CDR1 as LNHDA and CDR2 as SQIVND (reference sequence). Trimming stripped 5 bases from V and 6 bases from J, with 16 bases between. CDR3 region: CASSLGQLYDEKLFF. The CDR3 nucleotides read TGTGCCAGTAGTCTAGGACAGCTATATGATGAAAAACTGTTTTTT.